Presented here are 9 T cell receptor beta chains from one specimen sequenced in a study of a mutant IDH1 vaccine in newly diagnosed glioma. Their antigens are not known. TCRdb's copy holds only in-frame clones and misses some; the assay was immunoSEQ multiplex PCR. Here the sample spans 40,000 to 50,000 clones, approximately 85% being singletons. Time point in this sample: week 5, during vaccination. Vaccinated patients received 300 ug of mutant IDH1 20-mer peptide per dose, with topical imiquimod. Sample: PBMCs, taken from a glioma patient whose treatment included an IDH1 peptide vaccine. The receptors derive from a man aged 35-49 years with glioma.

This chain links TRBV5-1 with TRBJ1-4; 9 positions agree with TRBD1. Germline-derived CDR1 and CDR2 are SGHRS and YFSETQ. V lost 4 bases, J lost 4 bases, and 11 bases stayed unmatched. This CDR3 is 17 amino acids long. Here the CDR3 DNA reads TGCGCCAGCAGCGCGGAAACCGGGACAGGGAGTAATGAAAAACTGTTTTTT. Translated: CASSAETGTGSNEKLFF.

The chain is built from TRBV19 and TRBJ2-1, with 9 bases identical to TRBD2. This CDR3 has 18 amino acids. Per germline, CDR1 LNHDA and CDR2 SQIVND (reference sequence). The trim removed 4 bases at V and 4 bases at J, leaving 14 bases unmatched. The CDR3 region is CASSNGQILAGRYNEQFF. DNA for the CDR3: TGTGCCAGTAGTAACGGACAAATCCTAGCGGGGAGGTACAATGAGCAGTTCTTC. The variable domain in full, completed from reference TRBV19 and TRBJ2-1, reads DGGITQSPKYLFRKEGQNVTLSCEQNLNHDAMYWYRQDPGQGLRLIYYSQIVNDFQKGDIAEGYSVSREKKESFPLTVTSAQKNPTAFYLCASSNGQILAGRYNEQFFGPGTRLTVL.

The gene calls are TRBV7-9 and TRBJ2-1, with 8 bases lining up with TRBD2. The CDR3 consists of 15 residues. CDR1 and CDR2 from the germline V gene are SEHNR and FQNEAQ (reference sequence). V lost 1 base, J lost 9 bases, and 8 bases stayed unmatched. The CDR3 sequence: CASSLESARGGEQFF. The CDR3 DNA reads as TGTGCCAGCAGCTTAGAGTCGGCCCGGGGGGGTGAGCAGTTCTTC. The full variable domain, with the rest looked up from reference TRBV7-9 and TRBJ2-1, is DTGVSQNPRHKITKRGQNVTFRCDPISEHNRLYWYRQTLGQGPEFLTYFQNEAQLEKSRLLSDRFSAERPKGSFSTLEIQRTEQGDSAMYLCASSLESARGGEQFFGPGTRLTVL.

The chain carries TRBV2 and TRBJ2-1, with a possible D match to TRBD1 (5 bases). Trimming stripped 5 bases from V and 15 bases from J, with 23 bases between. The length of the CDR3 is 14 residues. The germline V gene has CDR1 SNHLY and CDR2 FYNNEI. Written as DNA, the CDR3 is TGTGCCAGCAGTTTCCTCCCCTCTACAGGTAGTGGGTTCTTC. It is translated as CASSFLPSTGSGFF. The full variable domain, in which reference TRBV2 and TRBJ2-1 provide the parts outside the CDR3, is EPEVTQTPSHQVTQMGQEVILRCVPISNHLYFYWYRQILGQKVEFLVSFYNNEISEKSEIFDDQFSVERPDGSNFTLKIRSTKLEDSAMYFCASSFLPSTGSGFFGPGTRLTVL.

CDR3 DNA sequence: TGTGCCAGCAGTGAACAAACGAGGGGGGACTATGGCTACACCTTC. Residues: CASSEQTRGDYGYTF. The genes are TRBV25-1 and TRBJ1-2, with D possibly being TRBD1 (6 bases). Trimming left V 2 bases short and J 3 bases short, with 13 bases between. Germline loops: CDR1 MGHDK, CDR2 SYGVNS. CDR3 length: 15 amino acids.

CDR3 DNA sequence: TGTGCCAGCAGCTTTGTATTACAGGGTTCCCAGGGCATTCAGTACTTC. Protein product: CASSFVLQGSQGIQYF. The chain joins TRBV7-2 to TRBJ2-4; maybe TRBD1 (6 bases). CDR3 length equals 16 residues. The germline gives CDR1 SGHTA, CDR2 FQGNSA. The V end was cut by 3 bases, the J end by 9 bases, with 21 bases between.

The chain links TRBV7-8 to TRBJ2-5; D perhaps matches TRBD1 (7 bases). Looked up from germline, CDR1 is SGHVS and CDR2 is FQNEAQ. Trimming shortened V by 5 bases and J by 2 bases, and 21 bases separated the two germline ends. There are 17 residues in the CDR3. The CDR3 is CASSHGQALGLQETQYF. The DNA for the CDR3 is TGTGCCAGCAGCCACGGACAGGCCTTGGGACTGCAAGAGACCCAGTACTTC.

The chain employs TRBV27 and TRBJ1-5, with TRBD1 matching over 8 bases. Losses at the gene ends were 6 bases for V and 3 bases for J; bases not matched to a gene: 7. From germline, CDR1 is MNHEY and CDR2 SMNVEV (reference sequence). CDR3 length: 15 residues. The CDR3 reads CASRPGTGVNQPQHF. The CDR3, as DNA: TGTGCCAGCAGGCCCGGGACAGGAGTCAATCAGCCCCAGCATTTT.

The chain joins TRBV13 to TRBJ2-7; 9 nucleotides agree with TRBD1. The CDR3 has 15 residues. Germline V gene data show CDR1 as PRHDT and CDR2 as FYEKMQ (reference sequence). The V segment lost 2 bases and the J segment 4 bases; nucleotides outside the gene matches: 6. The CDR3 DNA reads TGTGCCAGCAGCTTAAAGGGACAGGGAGCTTACGAGCAGTACTTC. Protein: CASSLKGQGAYEQYF.